A selection of T cell receptor beta chains follows, all from one sample in a study of blood T cell repertoires in COVID-19. Measured with immunoSEQ multiplex PCR; TCRdb has only the in-frame clones, and not every one. The sample gives around 300,000 clones, around 91% of which show up once; roughly 1% is in the top ten. The specimen was peripheral blood. The receptors shown here come from a woman aged 35 to 49 with COVID-19, enrolled during active disease. Each CDR3 is given with its conserved first and last residue. The D gene is left open where the match is weak.

J | V | D | DNA | CDR3
TRBJ1-2 | TRBV3-1/TRBV3-2 | TRBD1 | TGTGCCAGCAGCCAGGGACAGGGGGCTTTTGGCTACACCTTC | CASSQGQGAFGYTF
TRBJ1-1 | TRBV12-3/TRBV12-4 | TRBD1 | TGTGCCAGCAGCCGGCCGGACAGGGATGCTTTCTTT | CASSRPDRDAFF
TRBJ2-7 | TRBV27 | TRBD1 | TGTGCCAGCAGTTTACACGCCCTCCTACCGGGACAGGGAGACTCCTACGAGCAGTACTTC | CASSLHALLPGQGDSYEQYF
TRBJ1-5 | TRBV10-3 | TRBD1 | TGTGCCATCAGTGAAGGGGGGACAGGGGTCCAGCCCCAGCATTTT | CAISEGGTGVQPQHF
TRBJ1-6 | TRBV27 | NA | TGTGCCAGCAGTTTTTCCACTCCGGACAGATACTCCTATAATTCACCCCTCCACTTT | CASSFSTPDRYSYNSPLHF
TRBJ1-2 | TRBV18 | NA | TGTGCCAGCTCACCAGACAGCATCTATGGCTACACCTTC | CASSPDSIYGYTF
TRBJ2-5 | TRBV7-8 | NA | TGTGCCAGCAGCTTCGACGGGTTAGGGGGGACCCAGTACTTC | CASSFDGLGGTQYF
TRBJ2-7 | TRBV27 | NA | NA | CASSSSGLAYEQYF
TRBJ2-1 | TRBV5-1 | NA | TGCGCCAGCAGCCCAGGGTACAATGAGCAGTTCTTC | CASSPGYNEQFF
TRBJ2-1 | TRBV27 | TRBD2 | TGTGCCAGCAGTTCCGCCGGGACTAGCGCCGATTACAATGAGCAGTTCTTC | CASSSAGTSADYNEQFF
TRBJ2-1 | TRBV2 | NA | TGTGCCAGCATGGACTTGTACAATGAGCAGTTCTTC | CASMDLYNEQFF
TRBJ2-3 | TRBV29-1 | TRBD2 | TGCAGCGTTGAAGTTCGGACTAGCGGGAGAAATACGCAGTATTTT | CSVEVRTSGRNTQYF
TRBJ2-3 | TRBV7-2 | NA | TGTGCCAGCAGCTTATCGGAGGGAGATACGCAGTATTTT | CASSLSEGDTQYF
TRBJ1-2 | TRBV24-1 | TRBD1 | TGTGCCACCAGTGATACAGGGGGAGATGGCTACACCTTC | CATSDTGGDGYTF
TRBJ1-2 | TRBV5-1 | NA | TGCGCCAGCAGCTTGGGGGCAGGTCTTGGAGGCTACACCTTC | CASSLGAGLGGYTF
TRBJ1-5 | TRBV27 | NA | TGTGCCAGCAGTTTTTCGGGACTGAATAGCAATCAGCCCCAGCATTTT | CASSFSGLNSNQPQHF
TRBJ2-7 | TRBV9 | TRBD1 | TGTGCCAGCAGCGTTGTCCCGGGACAGTCCTACGAGCAGTACTTC | CASSVVPGQSYEQYF
TRBJ1-3 | TRBV9 | NA | TGTGCCAGCAGCGCCCGGGGCCGGGAGAACACCATATATTTT | CASSARGRENTIYF
TRBJ2-6 | TRBV7-9 | NA | TGTGCCAGCCTGGACAACTCTGGGGCCAACGTCCTGACTTTC | CASLDNSGANVLTF
TRBJ1-2 | TRBV4-3 | NA | TGCGCCAGCAGCCAAGATAGCGGCGGCCTTAACTATGGCTACACCTTC | CASSQDSGGLNYGYTF
TRBJ1-6 | TRBV28 | TRBD1 | TGTGCCAGCAGGGATACGACAGGGGAGAATTCACCCCTCCACTTT | CASRDTTGENSPLHF
TRBJ2-7 | TRBV23-1 | TRBD1 | TGCGCCAGCTGCGCCGGGACAGGGGATTACGAGCAGTACTTC | CASCAGTGDYEQYF